This passage covers 31 T cell receptor beta chains from one sample sequenced in a study of response to subunit inactivated influenza vaccine. TCRdb re-analysed the RT-PCR reads in MiXCR, keeping a single row per CDR3 protein. The table lists around 190,000 distinct CDR3 sequences, approximately 14% of them singletons. The specimen was CD8+ T cells sorted from PBMCs, collected about 5 days after vaccination. The source of these receptors is a man aged 50 or older who received an inactivated influenza vaccine.

This sequence joins TRBV20-1 and TRBJ2-3; 11 nucleotides line up with TRBD2. J gave up 1 base and V 1 base, and 10 bases lay outside the gene matches. Germline V gene sequence: CDR1 DFQATT, CDR2 SNEGSKA (reference sequence). The CDR3 loop spans 18 amino acids. The CDR3 spells CSARAFILAGDGTDTQYF. The CDR3 nucleotides read TGCAGTGCTAGAGCCTTCATACTAGCGGGAGATGGCACAGATACGCAGTATTTT.

The chain is built from TRBV9 and TRBJ2-3, with D perhaps TRBD2 (6 bases). The CDR3 spans 15 residues. Deletions cut 4 bases from V and 0 bases from J, with 12 bases between. The V gene's germline CDR1 is SGDLS and CDR2 YYNGEE. CDR3: CASSPGTVSTDTQYF. The CDR3 DNA reads TGTGCCAGCAGCCCGGGGACTGTTAGCACAGATACGCAGTATTTT.

The CDR3 DNA sequence: TGTGCCAGCAGCTGGGCCACTGAAGCTTTCTTT. It encodes CASSWATEAFF. This chain joins TRBV7-9 and TRBJ1-1; D not resolved. Trimming cost V 4 bases and J 4 bases, with 4 bases left between them. Germline CDR1 SEHNR, CDR2 FQNEAQ (reference sequence). CDR3 size: 11 residues.

This CDR3 reads CASSPGWNTEAFF. CDR3 bases: TGTGCCAGCTCACCGGGTTGGAACACTGAAGCTTTCTTT. The chain is built from TRBV18 and TRBJ1-1; D remains unclear. Trimming removed 3 bases from V and 1 base from J, with 6 bases in between. This CDR3 contains 13 residues. Looked up from germline, CDR1 is KGHSH and CDR2 is LQKENI.

This clonotype was counted between two and nine times. The rearrangement joins TRBV19 to TRBJ1-2, with a possible D match to TRBD1 (6 bases). Germline assignment: CDR1 LNHDA and CDR2 SQIVND (reference sequence). The CDR3 sequence is 16 residues long. Trimming took 3 bases from V and 6 from J, leaving 20 bases between them. CDR3 in DNA: TGTGCCAGTAGTATTTTCTTACAGGGAGGCAGCGATGGCTACACCTTC. This gives the protein CASSIFLQGGSDGYTF.

Here the CDR3 reads CASSQGGSGGNLHF. As DNA, the CDR3 is TGTGCCAGCAGCCAAGGTGGATCAGGGGGCAACCTCCACTTT. The chain joins TRBV3-1 to TRBJ1-6, with 8 bases that match TRBD1. This CDR3 contains 14 residues. Germline loops: CDR1 LGHDT, CDR2 YNNKEL (reference sequence). Trimming took 1 base from V and 15 from J; bases not matched to a gene: 8. The full variable domain, completed using reference TRBV3-1 and TRBJ1-6, is DTAVSQTPKYLVTQMGNDKSIKCEQNLGHDTMYWYKQDSKKFLKIMFSYNNKELIINETVPNRFSPKSPDKAHLNLHINSLELGDSAVYFCASSQGGSGGNLHFGNGTRLTVT.

The chain employs TRBV29-1 and TRBJ2-7; 13 bases match TRBD2. Per germline, CDR1 SQVTM and CDR2 ANQGSEA. V shed 7 bases, J shed 4 bases, and the junction held 1 base outside the gene matches. CDR3 size: 12 residues. The CDR3 region has the DNA TGCAGCGGGGGACTAGCGGGGTACGAGCAGTACTTC. Encoded protein: CSGGLAGYEQYF.

This clonotype has only a few counts. The chain carries TRBV28 and TRBJ1-6, with a possible D match to TRBD1 (5 bases). V lost 3 bases, J lost 4 bases, and 22 bases lay in between. Per germline, CDR1 MDHEN and CDR2 SYDVKM. This CDR3 has 19 amino acids. In DNA, the CDR3 is TGTGCCAGCAGTTTTTGGGGCGGGGAGGCTGAACCGTATAATTCACCCCTCCACTTT. Residues: CASSFWGGEAEPYNSPLHF. The full variable domain, its missing parts supplied by reference TRBV28 and TRBJ1-6, is DVKVTQSSRYLVKRTGEKVFLECVQDMDHENMFWYRQDPGLGLRLIYFSYDVKMKEKGDIPEGYSVSREKKERFSLILESASTNQTSMYLCASSFWGGEAEPYNSPLHFGNGTRLTVT.

This clonotype was seen more than once but under ten times. J is TRBJ2-3 and V is TRBV4-3; D remains unclear. The CDR3 covers 15 residues. Per germline, CDR1 LGHNA and CDR2 YSLEER. V lost 4 bases to trimming and J lost 0 bases, with 11 bases between them. The DNA of the CDR3 is TGCGCCAGCAGCCTCGCGGACGGCAGCACAGATACGCAGTATTTT. Its protein product is CASSLADGSTDTQYF.

This chain joins TRBV6-6 and TRBJ2-7; D might be TRBD1 or TRBD2, each matching 6 bases. The V gene lost 6 bases and the J gene lost 2 bases, with 8 bases spanning the gap. This CDR3 comprises 12 residues. Germline-derived CDR1 and CDR2 are MNHNY and SVGAGI (reference sequence). The CDR3 is CASREGAYEQYF. The CDR3 bases are TGTGCCAGCAGGGAGGGGGCCTACGAGCAGTACTTC.

In this sample, this clonotype turned up a few times. This chain links TRBV12-3 or TRBV12-4 with TRBJ2-3; D unresolved. The CDR3 has 15 residues. Between the trimmed V and J ends, which lost 3 bases and 2 bases, there was a span of 12 bases. The chain's CDR3 is CASSFRPGFTDTQYF. CDR3 coding DNA: TGTGCCAGCAGTTTCCGTCCTGGGTTCACAGATACGCAGTATTTT.

This clonotype was detected only a few times. This CDR3 reads CASSQSIALGGVNEQFF. In nucleotides, the CDR3 is TGTGCCAGCAGCCAATCTATTGCTCTGGGGGGCGTAAATGAGCAGTTCTTC. This chain joins TRBV4-2 and TRBJ2-1; D may correspond to TRBD1 or TRBD2 (6 bases each). The V and J ends lost 2 bases and 7 bases respectively, with 21 bases between them. The CDR3 runs 17 residues. Germline V lookup: CDR1 LGHNA, CDR2 YNFKEQ.

J is TRBJ2-7 and V is TRBV7-9; TRBD2 agrees at 12 bases. Germline V gene sequence: CDR1 SEHNR, CDR2 FQNEAQ (reference sequence). There are 15 residues in the CDR3. J was trimmed by 5 bases and V by 5 bases; bases with no gene match: 7. Here the CDR3 reads CASSILAGGIHEQYF. The CDR3 DNA sequence: TGTGCCAGCAGCATACTAGCGGGAGGTATCCACGAGCAGTACTTC.

This clonotype was observed a handful of times. The chain has TRBV7-8 and TRBJ1-4; TRBD1 might be the D (6 bases). Looked up from germline, CDR1 is SGHVS and CDR2 is FQNEAQ. This CDR3 comprises 18 residues. V shed 5 bases and J shed 0 bases, with 19 bases lying between them. The CDR3 nucleotides read TGTGCCAGCAGCCCGTGGACAGAGTTGTTGGCAACTAATGAAAAACTGTTTTTT. Translation: CASSPWTELLATNEKLFF.

This clonotype was detected many times. The chain uses TRBV12-3 or TRBV12-4 and TRBJ2-1, with D possibly being TRBD2 (5 bases). Trimming shortened V by 5 bases and J by 2 bases, and 7 bases separated the two germline ends. The CDR3 covers 13 residues. The CDR3 reads CASSPGTYNEQFF. The CDR3 coding sequence is TGTGCCAGCAGTCCGGGGACCTACAATGAGCAGTTCTTC.

This clonotype appeared a few times. The rearrangement uses TRBV11-1 and TRBJ2-5; 15 positions match TRBD2. The CDR3 has 18 amino acids. The ends lost 5 bases at V and 1 base at J; junction bases unmatched: 8. Germline assignment: CDR1 SGHAT and CDR2 FQDESV (reference sequence). This chain's CDR3 is CASSGRGLAGGGQETQYF. In DNA form, the CDR3 reads TGTGCCAGCAGCGGCAGGGGACTAGCGGGAGGTGGCCAAGAGACCCAGTACTTC.

Only a few counts were recorded for this clonotype. V usage is TRBV9 and J usage is TRBJ2-1; TRBD2 agrees at 8 bases. The J segment lost 1 base and the V segment lost 0 bases, leaving 15 bases of the junction unmatched. The CDR3 has 20 residues. Germline loops: CDR1 SGDLS, CDR2 YYNGEE. The CDR3 DNA follows: TGTGCCAGCAGCGTAGCGGGGCGGCTAGCGGGCACCCTTTCCTACAATGAGCAGTTCTTC. This codes for CASSVAGRLAGTLSYNEQFF.

This clonotype was seen many times. This chain connects TRBV12-3 or TRBV12-4 to TRBJ2-3; 12 bases are a match to TRBD2. The CDR3 has 15 residues. The V and J ends lost 6 bases and 2 bases, in that order; junction bases with no gene match: 3. The CDR3 loop is CASRASGGATDTQYF. The CDR3, as DNA: TGTGCCAGCAGGGCTAGCGGGGGGGCCACAGATACGCAGTATTTT.

The chain is built from TRBV6-1 and TRBJ2-5; no reliable D call. The CDR3 has 14 residues. V shed 2 bases and J shed 7 bases, with 14 bases lying between them. The germline V gene has CDR1 MNHNS and CDR2 SASEGT. This chain's CDR3 is CASSEFEALGTQYF. The CDR3 DNA follows: TGTGCCAGCAGTGAATTCGAGGCTCTGGGGACCCAGTACTTC.

The chain links TRBV28 to TRBJ2-6, with TRBD1 matching 7 bases. The CDR3 is 16 residues long. V lost 3 bases, J lost 4 bases, and 6 bases stayed unmatched. Germline-derived CDR1 and CDR2 are MDHEN and SYDVKM. Here the CDR3 reads CASSFTGAQGANVLTF. The CDR3, as DNA: TGTGCCAGCAGTTTTACAGGGGCGCAAGGGGCCAACGTCCTGACTTTC. The full variable domain, with the rest looked up from reference TRBV28 and TRBJ2-6, is DVKVTQSSRYLVKRTGEKVFLECVQDMDHENMFWYRQDPGLGLRLIYFSYDVKMKEKGDIPEGYSVSREKKERFSLILESASTNQTSMYLCASSFTGAQGANVLTFGAGSRLTVL.

The chain couples TRBV29-1 to TRBJ2-1; D is possibly TRBD1 (5 bases). V was clipped by 7 bases and J by 7 bases, with 14 bases between them. CDR3 size: 12 residues. CDR1 and CDR2 from the germline V gene are SQVTM and ANQGSEA. The CDR3 DNA reads as TGCAGCGGGGGCCTCGTGGGGAATGAGCAGTTCTTC. This translates into CSGGLVGNEQFF.

Only a few counts were recorded for this clonotype. The J gene is TRBJ1-1, the V gene TRBV2; D not certain. The CDR3 is 12 residues long. Trimming left V 4 bases short and J 3 bases short, with 6 bases between. Germline assignment: CDR1 SNHLY and CDR2 FYNNEI. The CDR3 is CASSVEYTEAFF. In DNA form, the CDR3 reads TGTGCCAGCAGTGTCGAGTACACTGAAGCTTTCTTT.

The table lists this clonotype with many counts. The J gene is TRBJ2-5, the V gene TRBV29-1; tentative D call: TRBD2 (5 bases). This CDR3 region has 14 residues. The V and J ends lost 6 bases and 5 bases respectively, with 19 bases between them. In germline, CDR1 is SQVTM, CDR2 ANQGSEA. The CDR3 coding sequence is TGCAGCGTGGGATCTCAGAGAGGGATCGAGACCCAGTACTTC. This sequence encodes CSVGSQRGIETQYF.

The chain couples TRBV4-1 to TRBJ2-1; 11 nucleotides line up with TRBD2. Germline lookup yields CDR1 MGHRA and CDR2 YSYEKL. V lost 3 bases, J lost 9 bases, and 10 bases stayed unmatched. This CDR3 is built from 16 residues. The CDR3 region is CASSHLSGGAILEQFF. CDR3 DNA: TGCGCCAGCAGCCATCTTAGCGGGGGGGCTATTCTTGAGCAGTTCTTC.

There are a few counts of this clonotype. V is TRBV3-1 and J is TRBJ2-7, with 9 bases lining up with TRBD2. There are 15 residues in the CDR3. The germline gives CDR1 LGHDT, CDR2 YNNKEL (reference sequence). Germline trimming cut 7 bases from V and 4 bases from J; bases unmatched to any gene: 11. CDR3 amino acids: CASTEGPSGTYEQYF. The CDR3 DNA follows: TGTGCCAGCACCGAGGGACCTAGCGGGACGTACGAGCAGTACTTC.

This clonotype was recorded a few times. The rearrangement joins TRBV10-3 to TRBJ2-2, with a possible D match to TRBD1 (6 bases). Trimming took off 10 bases at V and 5 bases at J, with 11 bases between the two ends. CDR3 length equals 12 residues. The germline V gene encodes CDR1 ENHRY and CDR2 SYGVKD. The CDR3 spells CATQGQTGELFF. The CDR3 nucleotides read TGTGCCACACAGGGACAAACCGGGGAGCTGTTTTTT.

The DNA for the CDR3 is TGTGCCAGCAGTGTGGACAGAAACAATGAGCAGTTCTTC. Protein product: CASSVDRNNEQFF. The chain employs TRBV2 and TRBJ2-1, with D perhaps TRBD1 (6 bases). This CDR3 comprises 13 residues. Germline V gene sequence: CDR1 SNHLY, CDR2 FYNNEI. Trimming took 4 bases from V and 5 from J, leaving 9 bases between them.

This clonotype showed up just a few times. The CDR3: CASSLGGVNEQFF. For the CDR3, the DNA is TGTGCCAGCAGTTTAGGGGGAGTAAATGAGCAGTTCTTC. This rearrangement joins TRBV12-3 or TRBV12-4 to TRBJ2-1, with D maybe TRBD2 (5 bases). V gave up 1 base and J gave up 7 bases, with 8 bases separating them. This CDR3 is built from 13 residues.

In its sample, this clonotype was seen a few times. The V gene is TRBV29-1, the J gene TRBJ2-2, with TRBD1 identical over 7 bases. This CDR3 is 13 amino acids long. From germline, CDR1 is SQVTM and CDR2 ANQGSEA. With 6 bases clipped from V and 6 bases from J, the junction kept 7 bases outside the gene matches. Here the CDR3 reads CSVTGYRAGELFF. The CDR3 bases are TGCAGCGTGACAGGGTACCGGGCCGGGGAGCTGTTTTTT.

This clonotype appeared a few times. V usage is TRBV27 and J usage is TRBJ2-5, with unresolved D. V was cut by 6 bases and J by 7 bases, with 12 bases left in between. The CDR3 has 12 amino acids. The germline CDR1 and CDR2 sequences are MNHEY and SMNVEV (reference sequence). The CDR3 region is CASSPGRGTQYF. CDR3 bases: TGTGCCAGCAGCCCAGGACGAGGGACCCAGTACTTC.

The chain is built from TRBV19 and TRBJ2-7; possibly TRBD1 for D (6 bases). The CDR3 contains 16 residues. From germline, CDR1 is LNHDA and CDR2 SQIVND (reference sequence). V was pared by 6 bases and J by 3 bases, with 21 bases between. DNA of the CDR3: TGTGCCAGTAGCCAAGAGGGACAAACGCCGTACTACGAGCAGTACTTC. This encodes CASSQEGQTPYYEQYF.